This entry concerns a single TCR beta chain. Its specific antigen is unknown. No base quality information exists; no much larger clone differs at one position. Healthy HIV-negative adults with no recently reported acute infections or vaccinations were included as donors. All donors were Caucasian adults living in Nashville, Tennessee, USA. CD8 memory samples were composed of magnetically selected CD45RO+ cells combined with CCR7-negative CD45RA+ effector memory (TemRA) cells. After blood collection by leukapheresis, PBMCs were isolated using Ficoll-Histopaque density gradient centrifugation and then cryopreserved in the vapor phase of liquid nitrogen. Purity and quantity of every magnetically sorted T cell population were checked by analytical flow cytometry. Each sorted fraction had its genomic DNA isolated and then quantified by UV absorbance on a Nanodrop 2000c. This specimen belongs to a study of shared clonotypes between healthy human individuals (dated by TCRdb to about 2020). Looking at the study overall: A couple of women and a few men aged 18 to 49 years were included in the cohort. Per donor, three plates each were used for CD4 naive and CD4 memory, two for CD8 naive, and one for CD8 memory. To estimate repertoire size and how much clonotype sharing occurs between individuals, the study deeply sequenced the blood TCR repertoires of several healthy adults. Per donor, leukapheresis produced somewhere between about 0.8 and 9 billion PBMCs. Libraries were prepared and TCR repertoires were sequenced by different laboratories using diverse techniques, in order to increase sequencing depth and limit assay-specific biases. The full study reports these points: Because the study included a small number of donors, the genetic and exposure-history diversity represented was limited. Naive subsets generally had larger estimated clonotype richness than memory subsets. Compared with non-shared clonotypes, clonotypes shared by all four sorted-subset donors had higher generation probabilities. Even with the large sequencing depth, rarefaction of the sorted-subset datasets indicated that sequencing was incomplete. About 5% of naive CD4, 3% to 4% of naive CD8, roughly 2.4% of memory CD4, and 0.4% of memory CD8 clonotypes were shared across several donors. Pairwise subsampling led to the expectation that sequencing depth would affect the degree of clonotype sharing among donors. Sampling was restricted to blood, and TCR repertoires in tissue are likely to differ from TCR repertoires in blood.

Using the deep immunoSEQ assay, TCR CDR3 regions were amplified from genomic DNA by multiplex PCR. Genomic DNA extracted from each cell subset was distributed evenly over all wells of several immunoSEQ 96-well plates, and each plate served as one replicate. For sorted subsets, approximately 200 ng of genomic DNA, equivalent to some 33,000 T cell genomes, went into each replicate PCR. Purified libraries were measured with a Qubit 3.0 fluorometer, size-checked on a Bioanalyzer 2100, and measured again with the KAPA Library Quantification kit. Every immunoSEQ 96-well plate was sequenced on a separate single-read 150-cycle Illumina NextSeq 550 flow cell. The authors processed their data as follows. Because only junctional sequences without quality scores were contained in the immunoSEQ output, filtering matching that applied to full-length reads could not be performed. To assign V/J genes and CDR3, sequences were annotated against IMGT germline references using PyIR, a Python wrapper for IgBLAST v1.9. Reads were removed for weak V/J assignments (E-value above 1e-6), missing CDR3, stop codons, out-of-frame junctions, or ambiguous translated residues. A V3J clonotype was defined by an identical inferred V gene, J gene, and CDR3 amino acid sequence. Percentage overlap between repertoires was computed as shared unique clonotypes divided by the size of the smaller repertoire. Repertoire richness was assessed with RTK rarefaction, the Chao1 estimator, and Recon v2.1 estimates of unobserved clonotypes. Generation probabilities were computed with OLGA for all TCRbeta clonotypes obtained by the gDNA method from a handful of donors. TCRdb re-hosts the immuneACCESS table, in-frame sequences only. Its copies lack some clones; in the studies checked, an unresolved V gene accounts for under half of them, and the cause for the rest is not known. V, J and clone size derive from that table, while D and trimming were established from the DNA sequence. The sample has roughly 110,000 clones on record, about 63% of them singletons. In total, the top ten clones hold roughly 24% of the sample.

At the junction V is shortened by 5 bases and J by 4 bases, with 21 bases in between. As encoded in the germline V gene, CDR1 is ENHRY while CDR2 is SYGVKD. The CDR3 starts with the cysteine, ends with the phenylalanine, and has 16 residues. The kept DNA is CDR3 alone, 48 bases in frame from the first base. The sequence is built from TRBV10-3 and TRBJ2-7; TRBD1 is perhaps the D gene, given 6 matching bases. The TCR sequence derives from a woman aged 30 to 39 in good health. Sequenced material: memory CD8+ T cells sorted from blood. In light of the paper, this sample's cell subset or site label describes: CD45RO+ cells pooled with CCR7-negative TemRA cells. The sequenced DNA: TGTGCCATCAGTATTCGATGGGGGACACCTCGTTACGAGCAGTACTTC. This is translated as CAISIRWGTPRYEQYF.